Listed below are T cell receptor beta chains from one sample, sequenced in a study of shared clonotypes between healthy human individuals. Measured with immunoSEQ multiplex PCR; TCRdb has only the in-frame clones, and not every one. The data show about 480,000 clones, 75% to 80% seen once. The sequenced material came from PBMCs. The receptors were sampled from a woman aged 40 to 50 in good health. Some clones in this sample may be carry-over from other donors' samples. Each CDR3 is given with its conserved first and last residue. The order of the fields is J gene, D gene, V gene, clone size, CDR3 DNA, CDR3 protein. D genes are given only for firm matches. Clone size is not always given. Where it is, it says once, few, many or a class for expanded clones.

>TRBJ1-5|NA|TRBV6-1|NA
TGTGCCAGCAGTGAAGGTAGCAATCAGCCCCAGCATTTT
CASSEGSNQPQHF
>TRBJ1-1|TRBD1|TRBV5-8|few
TGTGCCAGCGTCCGGGGACAGGGTTGGACTGAAGCTTTCTTT
CASVRGQGWTEAFF
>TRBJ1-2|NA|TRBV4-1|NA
TGCGCCAGCAGCCAAAGGGCAGGGACTAGGAGGGACTATGGCTACACCTTC
CASSQRAGTRRDYGYTF
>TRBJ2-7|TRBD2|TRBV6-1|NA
TGTGCCAGCAGTGAACGGTCTGGGAGGGCCTACGAGCAGTACTTC
CASSERSGRAYEQYF
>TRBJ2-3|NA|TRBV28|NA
TGTGCCAGCAGAGCCACCGGGACACAAGATCGCACAGATACGCAGTATTTT
CASRATGTQDRTDTQYF
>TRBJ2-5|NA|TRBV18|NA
TGTGCCAGCTCACCCTTGAGGTTGCTAACTCAAGAGTCCGGGACCCAGTACTTC
CASSPLRLLTQESGTQYF
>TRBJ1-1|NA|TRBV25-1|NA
TGTGCCAGCAGTCAAAGAGGCAACCCTGAAGCTTTCTTT
CASSQRGNPEAFF
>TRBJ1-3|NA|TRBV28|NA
TGTGCCAGCACCGGTGCGGCGGTCCCGGCTGGAAACACCATATATTTT
CASTGAAVPAGNTIYF
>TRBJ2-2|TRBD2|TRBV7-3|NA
TGTGCCAGCAGCCCGACTAGCGGGGGCACCGGGGAGCTGTTTTTT
CASSPTSGGTGELFF
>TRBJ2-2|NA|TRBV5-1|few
TGCGCCAGCAGCTTCGACCCGAACACCGGGGAGCTGTTTTTT
CASSFDPNTGELFF
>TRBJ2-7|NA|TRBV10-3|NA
TGTGCCATCAGCTCAGACAGGACGGTAATCGAGCAGTACTTC
CAISSDRTVIEQYF